This T cell receptor beta chain was sequenced during a study of lymphopenia after photon versus proton radiotherapy. Study-wide results and limits: After the lymphocyte nadir, photon-treated repertoires showed oligoclonal expansion, especially of CD8+ Temra cells. Photon-treated patients lost naive T cells and TCR diversity; proton-treated stayed stable.

TCRdb's table, derived via immunoSEQ multiplex PCR, lists solely in-frame clones and lacks some. The sample records 20,000 to 25,000 clones, about 85% being singletons. CDR1 is MGHRA, CDR2 YSYEKL, per germline. The ends lost 1 base at V and 12 bases at J; junction bases unmatched: 2. The CDR3 runs to 12 residues. On this clone: The antigen is undetermined.

Sequences were derived from peripheral blood, sampled from a patient treated with photon-based radiotherapy. The V and J genes are TRBV4-1 and TRBJ1-1; 10 positions match TRBD1. The sequence came from a man in his 60s with pancreatic cancer. CDR3 sequence: CASSQGQGATFF. CDR3 DNA: TGCGCCAGCAGCCAAGGACAGGGGGCGACTTTCTTT.